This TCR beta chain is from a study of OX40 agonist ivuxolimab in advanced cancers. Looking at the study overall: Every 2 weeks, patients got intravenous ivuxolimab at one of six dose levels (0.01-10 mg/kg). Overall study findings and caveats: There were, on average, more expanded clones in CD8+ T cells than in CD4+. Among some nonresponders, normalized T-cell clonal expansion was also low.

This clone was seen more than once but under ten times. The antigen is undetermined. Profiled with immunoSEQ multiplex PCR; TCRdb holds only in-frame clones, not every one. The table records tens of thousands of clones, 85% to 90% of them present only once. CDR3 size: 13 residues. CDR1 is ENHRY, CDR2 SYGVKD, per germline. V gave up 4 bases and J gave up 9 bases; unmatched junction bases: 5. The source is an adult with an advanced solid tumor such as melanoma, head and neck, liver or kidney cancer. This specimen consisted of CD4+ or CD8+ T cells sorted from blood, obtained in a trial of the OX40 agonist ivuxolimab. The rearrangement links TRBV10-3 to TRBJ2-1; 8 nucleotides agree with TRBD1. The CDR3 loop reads CAISADREGEQFF. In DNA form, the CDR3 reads TGTGCCATCAGTGCGGACAGGGAAGGTGAGCAGTTCTTC.